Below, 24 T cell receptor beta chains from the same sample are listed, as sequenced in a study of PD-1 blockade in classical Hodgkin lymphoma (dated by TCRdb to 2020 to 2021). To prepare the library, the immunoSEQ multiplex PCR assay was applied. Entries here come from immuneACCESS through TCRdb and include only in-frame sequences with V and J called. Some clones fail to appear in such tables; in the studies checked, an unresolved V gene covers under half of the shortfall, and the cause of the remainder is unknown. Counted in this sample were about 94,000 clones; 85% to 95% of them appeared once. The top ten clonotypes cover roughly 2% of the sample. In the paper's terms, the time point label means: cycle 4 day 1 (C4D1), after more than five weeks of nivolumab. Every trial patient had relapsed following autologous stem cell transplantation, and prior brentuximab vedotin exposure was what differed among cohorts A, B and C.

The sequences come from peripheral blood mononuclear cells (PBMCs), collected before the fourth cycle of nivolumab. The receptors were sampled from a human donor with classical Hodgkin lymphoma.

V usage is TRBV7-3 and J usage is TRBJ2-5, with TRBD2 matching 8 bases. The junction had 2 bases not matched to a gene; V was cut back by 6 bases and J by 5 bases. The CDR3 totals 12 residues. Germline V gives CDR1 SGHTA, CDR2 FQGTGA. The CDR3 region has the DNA TGTGCCAGCAGTAGCGGGGATGAGACCCAGTACTTC. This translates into CASSSGDETQYF.

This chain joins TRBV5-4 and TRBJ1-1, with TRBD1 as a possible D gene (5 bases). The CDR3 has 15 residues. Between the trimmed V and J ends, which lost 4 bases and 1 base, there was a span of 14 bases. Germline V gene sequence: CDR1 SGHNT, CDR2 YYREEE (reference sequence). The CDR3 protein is CASSEGRLRNTEAFF. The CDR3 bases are TGTGCCAGCAGCGAGGGGAGATTGAGGAACACTGAAGCTTTCTTT.

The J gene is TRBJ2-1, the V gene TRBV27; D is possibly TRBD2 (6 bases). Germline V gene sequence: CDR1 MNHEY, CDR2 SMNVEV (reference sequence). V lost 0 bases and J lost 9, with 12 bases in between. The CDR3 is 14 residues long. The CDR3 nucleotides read TGTGCCAGCAGTTTATCGTACGGGGGTCTTGAGCAGTTCTTC. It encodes CASSLSYGGLEQFF.

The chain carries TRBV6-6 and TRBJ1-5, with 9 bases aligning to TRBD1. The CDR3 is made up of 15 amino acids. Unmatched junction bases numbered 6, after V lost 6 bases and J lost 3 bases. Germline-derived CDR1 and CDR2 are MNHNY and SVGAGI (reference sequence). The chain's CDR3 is CASRRGQGFNQPQHF. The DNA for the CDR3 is TGTGCCAGCAGGAGGGGACAGGGTTTCAATCAGCCCCAGCATTTT.

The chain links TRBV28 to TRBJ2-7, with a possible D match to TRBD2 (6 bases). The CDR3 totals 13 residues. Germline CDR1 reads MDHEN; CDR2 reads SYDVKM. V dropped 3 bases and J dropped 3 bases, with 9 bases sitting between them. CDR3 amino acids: CASSLISGYEQYF. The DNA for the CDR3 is TGTGCCAGCAGTTTGATTAGCGGCTACGAGCAGTACTTC.

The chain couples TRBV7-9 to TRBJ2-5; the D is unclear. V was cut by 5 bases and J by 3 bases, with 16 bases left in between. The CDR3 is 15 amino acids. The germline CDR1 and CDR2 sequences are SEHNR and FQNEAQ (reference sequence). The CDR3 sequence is CASSTPDPGEETQYF. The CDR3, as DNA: TGTGCCAGCAGCACCCCGGATCCCGGAGAAGAGACCCAGTACTTC.

CDR3 protein: CAIGPTSGSQETQYF. Here the CDR3 DNA reads TGTGCCATCGGCCCGACTAGCGGGAGTCAAGAGACCCAGTACTTC. The chain joins TRBV10-3 to TRBJ2-5; 12 positions match TRBD2. CDR3 length equals 15 residues. Germline values: CDR1 ENHRY, CDR2 SYGVKD. V lost 8 bases to trimming and J lost 2 bases; unmatched junction nucleotides: 6.

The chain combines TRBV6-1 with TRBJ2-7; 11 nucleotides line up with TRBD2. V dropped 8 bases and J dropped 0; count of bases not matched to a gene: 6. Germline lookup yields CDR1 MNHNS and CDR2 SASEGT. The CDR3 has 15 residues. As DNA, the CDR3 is TGTGCCAGCGGATATGGACTAGCGGGCTCCTACGAGCAGTACTTC. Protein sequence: CASGYGLAGSYEQYF.

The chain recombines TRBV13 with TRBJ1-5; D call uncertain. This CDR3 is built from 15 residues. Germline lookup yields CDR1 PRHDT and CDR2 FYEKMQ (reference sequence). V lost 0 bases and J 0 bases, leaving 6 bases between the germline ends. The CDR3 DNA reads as TGTGCCAGCAGCTTAGGACCAGGTAGCAATCAGCCCCAGCATTTT. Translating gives CASSLGPGSNQPQHF.

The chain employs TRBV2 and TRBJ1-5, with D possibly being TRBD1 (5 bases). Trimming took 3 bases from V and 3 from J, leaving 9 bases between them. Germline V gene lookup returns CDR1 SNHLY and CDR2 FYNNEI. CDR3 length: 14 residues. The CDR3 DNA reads TGTGCCAGCAGTGACGGCAGGGCCAATCAGCCCCAGCATTTT. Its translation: CASSDGRANQPQHF.

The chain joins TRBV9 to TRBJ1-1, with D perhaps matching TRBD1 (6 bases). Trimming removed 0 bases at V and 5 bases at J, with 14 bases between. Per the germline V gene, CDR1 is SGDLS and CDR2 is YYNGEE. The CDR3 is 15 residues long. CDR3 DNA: TGTGCCAGCAGCGTAGCAGGGGTGGGGGTGACTGAAGCTTTCTTT. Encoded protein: CASSVAGVGVTEAFF.

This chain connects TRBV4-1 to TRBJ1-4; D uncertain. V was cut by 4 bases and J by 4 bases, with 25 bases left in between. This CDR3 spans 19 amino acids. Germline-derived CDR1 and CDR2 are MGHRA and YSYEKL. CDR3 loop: CASSPRPGNSDFRNEKLFF. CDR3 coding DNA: TGCGCCAGCAGCCCAAGACCGGGAAACTCCGACTTCCGTAATGAAAAACTGTTTTTT.

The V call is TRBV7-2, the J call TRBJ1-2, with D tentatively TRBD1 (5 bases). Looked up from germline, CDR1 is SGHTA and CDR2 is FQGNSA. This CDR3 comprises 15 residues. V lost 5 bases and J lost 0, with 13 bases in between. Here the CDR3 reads CASSQNIGANYGYTF. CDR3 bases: TGTGCCAGCAGCCAAAATATAGGGGCTAACTATGGCTACACCTTC.

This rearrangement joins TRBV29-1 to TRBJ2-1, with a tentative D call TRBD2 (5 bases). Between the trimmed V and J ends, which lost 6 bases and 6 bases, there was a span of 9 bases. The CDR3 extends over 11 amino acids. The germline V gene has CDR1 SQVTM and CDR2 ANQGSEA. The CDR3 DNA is TGCAGCGTCCGGGATCTCAATGAGCAGTTCTTC. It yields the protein CSVRDLNEQFF.

CDR3 region: CASSVSGAFSNEQYF. CDR3 coding DNA: TGCGCCAGCAGCGTGAGCGGAGCCTTTTCCAACGAGCAGTACTTC. This chain connects TRBV5-1 to TRBJ2-7; possibly TRBD2 for D (5 bases). The CDR3 contains 15 residues. Looked up from germline, CDR1 is SGHRS and CDR2 is YFSETQ. V was pared by 4 bases and J by 5 bases, with 19 bases between.

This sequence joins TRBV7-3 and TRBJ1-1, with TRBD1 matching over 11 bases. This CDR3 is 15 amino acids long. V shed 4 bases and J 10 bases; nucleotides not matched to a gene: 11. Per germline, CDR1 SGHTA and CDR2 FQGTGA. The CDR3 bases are TGTGCCAGCAGCTCAGGAGGGACAGGGGGAGAAGGAGCTTTCTTT. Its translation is CASSSGGTGGEGAFF. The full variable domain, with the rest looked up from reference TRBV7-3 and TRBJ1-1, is GAGVSQTPSNKVTEKGKYVELRCDPISGHTALYWYRQSLGQGPEFLIYFQGTGAADDSGLPNDRFFAVRPEGSVSTLKIQRTERGDSAVYLCASSSGGTGGEGAFFGQGTRLTVV.

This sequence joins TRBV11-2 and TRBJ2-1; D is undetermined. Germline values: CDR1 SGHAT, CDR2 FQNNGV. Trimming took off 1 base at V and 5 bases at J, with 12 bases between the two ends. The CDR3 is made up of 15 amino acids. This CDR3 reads CASSLGGLANNEQFF. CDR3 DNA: TGTGCCAGCAGCTTAGGGGGTCTGGCTAACAATGAGCAGTTCTTC.

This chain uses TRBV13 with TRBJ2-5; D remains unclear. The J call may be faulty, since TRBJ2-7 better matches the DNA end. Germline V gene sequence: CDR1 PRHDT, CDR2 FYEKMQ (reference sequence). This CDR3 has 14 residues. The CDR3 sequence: CASSLGVGTYEQYF. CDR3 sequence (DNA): TGTGCCAGCAGCTTAGGAGTAGGGACCTACGAGCAGTACTTC.

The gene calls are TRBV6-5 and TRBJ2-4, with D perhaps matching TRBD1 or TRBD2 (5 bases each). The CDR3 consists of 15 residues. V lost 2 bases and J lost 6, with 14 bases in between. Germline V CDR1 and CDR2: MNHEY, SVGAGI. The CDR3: CASSYRQGARNIQYF. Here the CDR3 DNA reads TGTGCCAGCAGTTACCGGCAGGGAGCAAGAAACATTCAGTACTTC.

This chain's CDR3 is CASSPTGSYEQYF. The CDR3 nucleotides read TGCGCCAGCAGCCCGACAGGGAGTTACGAGCAGTACTTC. J is TRBJ2-7 and V is TRBV5-1, with 7 bases matching TRBD1. Germline CDR1 reads SGHRS; CDR2 reads YFSETQ. This CDR3 region has 13 residues. The V and J ends lost 4 bases and 4 bases, in that order; junction bases with no gene match: 5.

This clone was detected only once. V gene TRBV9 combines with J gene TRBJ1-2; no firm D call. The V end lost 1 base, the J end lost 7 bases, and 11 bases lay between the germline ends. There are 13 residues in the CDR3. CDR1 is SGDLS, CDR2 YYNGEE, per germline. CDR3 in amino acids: CASSVNTEGGYTF. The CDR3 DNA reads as TGTGCCAGCAGCGTAAATACGGAGGGTGGCTACACCTTC.

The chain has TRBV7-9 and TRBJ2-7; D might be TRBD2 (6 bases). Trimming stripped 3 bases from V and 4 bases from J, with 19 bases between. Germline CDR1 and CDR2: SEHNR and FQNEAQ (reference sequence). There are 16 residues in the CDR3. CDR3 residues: CASSFGREVKRYEQYF. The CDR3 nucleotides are TGTGCCAGCAGCTTCGGCAGGGAGGTAAAACGTTACGAGCAGTACTTC. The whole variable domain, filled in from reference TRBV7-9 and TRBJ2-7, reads DTGVSQNPRHKITKRGQNVTFRCDPISEHNRLYWYRQTLGQGPEFLTYFQNEAQLEKSRLLSDRFSAERPKGSFSTLEIQRTEQGDSAMYLCASSFGREVKRYEQYFGPGTRLTVT.

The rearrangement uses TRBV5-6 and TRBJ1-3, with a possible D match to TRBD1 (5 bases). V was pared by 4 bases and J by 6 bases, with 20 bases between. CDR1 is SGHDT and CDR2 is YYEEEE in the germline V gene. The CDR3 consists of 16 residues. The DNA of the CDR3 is TGTGCCAGCAGCCCCCTCCCGAGGGGCAGAGAAAACACCATATATTTT. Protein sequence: CASSPLPRGRENTIYF.

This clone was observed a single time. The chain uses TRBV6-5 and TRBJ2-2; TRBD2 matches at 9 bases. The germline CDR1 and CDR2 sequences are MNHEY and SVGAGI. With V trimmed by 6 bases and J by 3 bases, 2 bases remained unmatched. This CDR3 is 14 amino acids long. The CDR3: CASSRLADTGELFF. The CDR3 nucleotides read TGTGCCAGCAGCCGACTAGCGGACACCGGGGAGCTGTTTTTT.